This TCR beta chain was found in a study of high-grade serous ovarian cancer treatment subgroups. Tumor samples were obtained before definitive surgery or chemotherapy. Only in-frame clones appear in the TCRdb table, and some are missing; sequencing was by immunoSEQ multiplex PCR. The table shows some 5,000 clones, with more than 60% occurring only once. The CDR3 runs 13 residues. Per the germline V gene, CDR1 is SEHNR and CDR2 is FQNEAQ (reference sequence). With 5 bases removed from V and 2 bases from J, the gap between germline ends came to 9 bases. On this clone itself: Its specificity is not known.

Whole-study results and caveats: Repertoire similarity ranged 0.11 to 0.79 between tumors of one patient.

The sequencing sample was made of tumor tissue. The chain employs TRBV7-9 and TRBJ2-5; the D gene is possibly TRBD1 (5 bases). The source is a human patient with high-grade serous ovarian cancer. CDR3 bases: TGTGCCAGCAGCCCACAGGTACAAGAGACCCAGTACTTC. It specifies CASSPQVQETQYF. The variable domain in full, completed from reference TRBV7-9 and TRBJ2-5, reads DTGVSQNPRHKITKRGQNVTFRCDPISEHNRLYWYRQTLGQGPEFLTYFQNEAQLEKSRLLSDRFSAERPKGSFSTLEIQRTEQGDSAMYLCASSPQVQETQYFGPGTRLLVL.